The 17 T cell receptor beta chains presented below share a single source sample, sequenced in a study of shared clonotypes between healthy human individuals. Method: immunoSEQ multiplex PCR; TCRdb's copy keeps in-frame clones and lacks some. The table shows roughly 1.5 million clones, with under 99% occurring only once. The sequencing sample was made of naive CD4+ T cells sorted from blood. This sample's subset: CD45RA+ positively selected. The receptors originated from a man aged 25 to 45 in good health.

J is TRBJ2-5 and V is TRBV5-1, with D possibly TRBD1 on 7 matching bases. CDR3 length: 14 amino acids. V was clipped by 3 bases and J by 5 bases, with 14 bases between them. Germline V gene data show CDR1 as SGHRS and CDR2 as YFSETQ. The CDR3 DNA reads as TGCGCCAGCAGCTCACCAGGGGGGCTGGAGACCCAGTACTTC. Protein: CASSSPGGLETQYF. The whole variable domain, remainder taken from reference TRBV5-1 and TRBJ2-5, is KAGVTQTPRYLIKTRGQQVTLSCSPISGHRSVSWYQQTPGQGLQFLFEYFSETQRNKGNFPGRFSGRQFSNSRSEMNVSTLELGDSALYLCASSSPGGLETQYFGPGTRLLVL.

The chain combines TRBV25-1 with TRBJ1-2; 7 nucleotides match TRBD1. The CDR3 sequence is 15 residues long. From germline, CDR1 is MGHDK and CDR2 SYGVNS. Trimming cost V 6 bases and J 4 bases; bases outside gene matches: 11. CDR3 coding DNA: TGTGCCAGCAGCCCTCAAGCAGGGGGTGTCTATGGCTACACCTTC. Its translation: CASSPQAGGVYGYTF.

CDR3 coding DNA: TGTGCCAGCACTGGCAGGGCGAGCACTGAAGCTTTCTTT. It yields the protein CASTGRASTEAFF. The genes are TRBV7-9 and TRBJ1-1; tentatively, D is TRBD1 (5 bases). CDR3 length equals 13 residues. Trimming left V 7 bases short and J 4 bases short, with 13 bases between. Germline CDR1 is SEHNR and CDR2 is FQNEAQ (reference sequence).

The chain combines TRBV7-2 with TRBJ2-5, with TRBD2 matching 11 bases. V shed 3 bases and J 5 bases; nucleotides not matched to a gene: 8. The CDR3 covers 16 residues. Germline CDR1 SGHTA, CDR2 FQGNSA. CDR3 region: CASSFQSPSGGETQYF. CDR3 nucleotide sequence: TGTGCCAGCAGCTTCCAGTCCCCTAGCGGGGGGGAGACCCAGTACTTC.

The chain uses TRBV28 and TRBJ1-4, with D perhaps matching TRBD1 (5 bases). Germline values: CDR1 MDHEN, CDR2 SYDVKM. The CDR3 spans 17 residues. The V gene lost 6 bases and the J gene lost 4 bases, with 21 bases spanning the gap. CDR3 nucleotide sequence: TGTGCCAGCAGCCCTAGGAGCAGGGCCCCGCATAATGAAAAACTGTTTTTT. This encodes CASSPRSRAPHNEKLFF. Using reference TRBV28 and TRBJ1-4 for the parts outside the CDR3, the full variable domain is DVKVTQSSRYLVKRTGEKVFLECVQDMDHENMFWYRQDPGLGLRLIYFSYDVKMKEKGDIPEGYSVSREKKERFSLILESASTNQTSMYLCASSPRSRAPHNEKLFFGSGTQLSVL.

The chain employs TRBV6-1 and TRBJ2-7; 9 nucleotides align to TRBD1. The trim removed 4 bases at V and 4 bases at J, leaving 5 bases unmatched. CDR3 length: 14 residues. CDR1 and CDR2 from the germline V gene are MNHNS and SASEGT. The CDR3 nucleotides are TGTGCCAGCAGTGCTGTGACAGGGGGGTACGAGCAGTACTTC. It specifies CASSAVTGGYEQYF.

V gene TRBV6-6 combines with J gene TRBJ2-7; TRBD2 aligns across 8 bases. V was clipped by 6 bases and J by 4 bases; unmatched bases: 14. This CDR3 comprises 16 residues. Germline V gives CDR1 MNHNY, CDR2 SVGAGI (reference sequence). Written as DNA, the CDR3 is TGTGCCAGCAGCCTAGGACTAGCCCCATTGGCGTACGAGCAGTACTTC. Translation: CASSLGLAPLAYEQYF.

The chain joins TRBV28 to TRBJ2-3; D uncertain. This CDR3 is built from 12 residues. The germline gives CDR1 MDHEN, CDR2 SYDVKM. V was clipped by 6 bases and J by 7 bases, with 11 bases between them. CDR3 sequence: CASSQTWYTQYF. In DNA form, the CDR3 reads TGTGCCAGCAGCCAAACTTGGTATACGCAGTATTTT.

This CDR3 reads CASSLSVLAPKGYEQYF. Written as DNA, the CDR3 is TGTGCCAGCAGCTTATCCGTGCTAGCCCCAAAAGGGTACGAGCAGTACTTC. The V and J genes are TRBV7-9 and TRBJ2-7; perhaps TRBD2 as D (5 bases). CDR1 and CDR2 from the germline V gene are SEHNR and FQNEAQ (reference sequence). This CDR3 has 17 residues. V shed 2 bases and J shed 4 bases, with 21 bases lying between them.

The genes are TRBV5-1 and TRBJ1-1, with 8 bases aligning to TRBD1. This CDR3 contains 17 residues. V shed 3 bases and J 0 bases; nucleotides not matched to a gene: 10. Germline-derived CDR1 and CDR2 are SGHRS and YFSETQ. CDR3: CASSWRAGGRLNTEAFF. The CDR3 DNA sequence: TGCGCCAGCAGCTGGCGCGCAGGGGGCAGGTTGAACACTGAAGCTTTCTTT. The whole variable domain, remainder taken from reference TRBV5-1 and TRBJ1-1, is KAGVTQTPRYLIKTRGQQVTLSCSPISGHRSVSWYQQTPGQGLQFLFEYFSETQRNKGNFPGRFSGRQFSNSRSEMNVSTLELGDSALYLCASSWRAGGRLNTEAFFGQGTRLTVV.

In DNA form, the CDR3 reads TGTGCCAGCAGCGCCCTACAGATAATCTCCTACGAGCAGTACTTC. Translation: CASSALQIISYEQYF. This chain connects TRBV11-2 to TRBJ2-7; D unclear. Germline CDR1 is SGHAT and CDR2 is FQNNGV. The CDR3 covers 15 residues. V shed 5 bases and J shed 0 bases, with 14 bases lying between them.

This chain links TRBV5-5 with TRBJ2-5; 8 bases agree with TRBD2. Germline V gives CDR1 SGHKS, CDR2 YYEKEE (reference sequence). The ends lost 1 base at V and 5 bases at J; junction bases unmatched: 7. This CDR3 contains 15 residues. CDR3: CASSLSSGPRETQYF. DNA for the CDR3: TGTGCCAGCAGCTTGTCTAGCGGGCCAAGGGAGACCCAGTACTTC.

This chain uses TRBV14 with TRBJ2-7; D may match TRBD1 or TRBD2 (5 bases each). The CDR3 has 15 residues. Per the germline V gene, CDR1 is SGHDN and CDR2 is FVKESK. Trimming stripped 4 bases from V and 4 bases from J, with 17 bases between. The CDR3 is CASSRTGTILYEQYF. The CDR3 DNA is TGTGCCAGCAGCCGAACCGGGACCATCTTGTACGAGCAGTACTTC.

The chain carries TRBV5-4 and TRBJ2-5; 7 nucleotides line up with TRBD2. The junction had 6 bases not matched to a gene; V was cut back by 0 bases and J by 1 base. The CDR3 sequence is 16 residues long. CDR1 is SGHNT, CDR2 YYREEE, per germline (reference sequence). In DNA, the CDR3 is TGTGCCAGCAGCTTGGACGGCGGGAGTGTCCAAGAGACCCAGTACTTC. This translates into CASSLDGGSVQETQYF.

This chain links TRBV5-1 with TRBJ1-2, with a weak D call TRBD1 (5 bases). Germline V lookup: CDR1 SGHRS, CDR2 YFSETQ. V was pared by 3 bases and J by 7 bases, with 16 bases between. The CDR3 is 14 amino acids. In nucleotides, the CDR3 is TGCGCCAGCAGCTGGACCGGGACGGCCTCTGGCTACACCTTC. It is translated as CASSWTGTASGYTF.

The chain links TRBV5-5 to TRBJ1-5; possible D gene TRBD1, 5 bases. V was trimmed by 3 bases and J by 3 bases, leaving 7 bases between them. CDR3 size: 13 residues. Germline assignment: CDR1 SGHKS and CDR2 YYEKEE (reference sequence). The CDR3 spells CASSWDFNQPQHF. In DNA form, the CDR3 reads TGTGCCAGCAGCTGGGACTTCAATCAGCCCCAGCATTTT.

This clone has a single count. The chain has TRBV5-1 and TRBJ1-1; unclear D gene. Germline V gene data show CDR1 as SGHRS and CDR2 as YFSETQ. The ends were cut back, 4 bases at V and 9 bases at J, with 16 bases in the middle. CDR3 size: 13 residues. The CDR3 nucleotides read TGCGCCAGCAGCCAACCGGACGAGCCCCAAGCTTTCTTT. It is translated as CASSQPDEPQAFF.